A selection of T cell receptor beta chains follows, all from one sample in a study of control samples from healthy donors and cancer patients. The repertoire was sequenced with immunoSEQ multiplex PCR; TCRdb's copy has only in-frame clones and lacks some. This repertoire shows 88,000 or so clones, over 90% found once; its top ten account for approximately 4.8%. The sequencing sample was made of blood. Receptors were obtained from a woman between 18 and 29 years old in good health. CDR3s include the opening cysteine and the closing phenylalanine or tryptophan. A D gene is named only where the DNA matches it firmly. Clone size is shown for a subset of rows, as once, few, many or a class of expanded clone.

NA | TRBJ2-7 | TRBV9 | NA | TGTGCCAGCAGCCAACCAGGGACGGGGTCCTACGAGCAGTACTTC | CASSQPGTGSYEQYF
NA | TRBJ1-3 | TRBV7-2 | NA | TGTGCCAGCAGCTTAACCCAGGGAAACACCATATATTTT | CASSLTQGNTIYF
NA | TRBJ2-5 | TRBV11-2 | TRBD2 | TGTGCCAGCAGCAAAGGGACTAGCGGGAGCCGGGAGACCCAGTACTTC | CASSKGTSGSRETQYF
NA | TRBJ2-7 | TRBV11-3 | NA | TGTGCCAGCAGCTTAAGGTCGGGGGTCCTTTTCGAGCAGTACTTC | CASSLRSGVLFEQYF
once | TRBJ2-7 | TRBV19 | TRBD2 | TGTGCCAGTAGTATTTGGGGGGGCGTAGCGGGAGCACACGAGCAGTACTTC | CASSIWGGVAGAHEQYF
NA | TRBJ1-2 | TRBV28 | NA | TGTGCCAGCAGTTTACCGGGCAGACAAAATTTTGGGGGCTACACCTTC | CASSLPGRQNFGGYTF
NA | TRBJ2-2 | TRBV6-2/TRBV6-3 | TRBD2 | TGTGCCAGCAGTTATGGCACTAGCGGGATAAGGAACACCGGGGAGCTGTTTTTT | CASSYGTSGIRNTGELFF
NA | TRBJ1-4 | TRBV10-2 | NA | TGCGCCAGCAGTAGGAGGGGGGAAAAACTGTTTTTT | CASSRRGEKLFF
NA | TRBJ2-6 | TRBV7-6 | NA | TGTGCCAGCAGCTTAAGGTCGAGATCGGGAGCAGGCACTCCCTCTGGGGCCAACGTCCTGACTTTC | CASSLRSRSGAGTPSGANVLTF
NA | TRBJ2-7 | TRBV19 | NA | TGTGCCACCACAACAGGGGGGGCGAACGAGCAGTACTTC | CATTTGGANEQYF
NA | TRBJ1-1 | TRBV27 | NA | TGTGCCAGCAGACAAAACCGCGGTGAAGCTTTCTTT | CASRQNRGEAFF
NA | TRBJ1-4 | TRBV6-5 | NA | TGTGCCAGCAGTACCTCCGCTGCAACTAATGAAAAACTGTTTTTT | CASSTSAATNEKLFF
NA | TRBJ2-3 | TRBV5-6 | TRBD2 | TGTGCCAGCAGCTGGGTGTCCTCGGGGGGAGATACGCAGTATTTT | CASSWVSSGGDTQYF
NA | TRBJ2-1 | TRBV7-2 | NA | TGTGCCAGCAGCTTAGGTCAGGCGTCAAACAATGAGCAGTTCTTC | CASSLGQASNNEQFF
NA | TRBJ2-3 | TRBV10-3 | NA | TGTGCCATCAGTGAGGACAAGGGCATGATAACTCTTAGCACAGATACGCAGTATTTT | CAISEDKGMITLSTDTQYF
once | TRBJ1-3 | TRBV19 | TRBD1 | TGTGCCAGTCACCGGGGGACAGGGGGGAACACCATATATTTT | CASHRGTGGNTIYF
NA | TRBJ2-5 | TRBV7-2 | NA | TGTGCCAGCAGCTTACCAGGGGGGCTCGGAGGGGAGACCCAGTACTTC | CASSLPGGLGGETQYF
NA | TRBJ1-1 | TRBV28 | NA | TGTGCCAGCAGATCGCTTCCAGGTAACACTGAAGCTTTCTTT | CASRSLPGNTEAFF
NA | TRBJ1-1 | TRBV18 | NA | TGTGCCAGCTCACCACCTCTAACAACAGTACTTGCCTGGGGAGCTTTCTTT | CASSPPLTTVLAWGAFF
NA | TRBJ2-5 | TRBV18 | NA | TGTGCCAGCTCTGAGGGCAGTATAGCCCAAGAGACCCAGTACTTC | CASSEGSIAQETQYF
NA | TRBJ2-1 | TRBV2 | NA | TGTGCCAGCAACCCCCTAGGCAATGAGCAGTTCTTC | CASNPLGNEQFF
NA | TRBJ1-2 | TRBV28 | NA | TGTGCCAGCGCGGGGGGGGCGGAAGTCTATGGCTACACCTTC | CASAGGAEVYGYTF